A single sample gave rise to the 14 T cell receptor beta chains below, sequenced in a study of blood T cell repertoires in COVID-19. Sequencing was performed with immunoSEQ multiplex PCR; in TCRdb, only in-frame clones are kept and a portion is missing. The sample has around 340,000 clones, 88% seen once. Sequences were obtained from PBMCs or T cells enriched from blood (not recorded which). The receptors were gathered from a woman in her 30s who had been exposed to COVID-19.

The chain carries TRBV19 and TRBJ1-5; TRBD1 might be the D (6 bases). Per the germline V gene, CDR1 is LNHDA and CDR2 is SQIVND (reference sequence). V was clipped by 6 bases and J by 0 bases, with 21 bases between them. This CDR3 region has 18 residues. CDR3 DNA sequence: TGTGCCAGTAGCAGTACCTGGCAGGGGTTTAATAGCAATCAGCCCCAGCATTTT. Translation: CASSSTWQGFNSNQPQHF.

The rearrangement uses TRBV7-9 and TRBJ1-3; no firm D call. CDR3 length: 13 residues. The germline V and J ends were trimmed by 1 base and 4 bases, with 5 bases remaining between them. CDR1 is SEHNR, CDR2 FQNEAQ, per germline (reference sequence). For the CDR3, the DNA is TGTGCCAGCAGCTTAGTTGAGGGAAACACCATATATTTT. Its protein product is CASSLVEGNTIYF.

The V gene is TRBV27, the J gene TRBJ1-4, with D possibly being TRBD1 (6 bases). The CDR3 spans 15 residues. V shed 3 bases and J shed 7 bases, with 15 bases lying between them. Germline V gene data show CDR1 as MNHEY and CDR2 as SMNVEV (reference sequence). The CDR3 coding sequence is TGTGCCAGCAGTTTGGGGGGGGCGTTTGTTGAAAAACTGTTTTTT. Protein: CASSLGGAFVEKLFF.

CDR3 region: CARSPGLPWDKTDYGYTF. CDR3 nucleotide sequence: TGTGCCAGAAGCCCGGGGTTACCGTGGGACAAAACCGACTATGGCTACACCTTC. V is TRBV5-3 and J is TRBJ1-2; TRBD1 might be the D (6 bases). TRBV5-3 is an ORF, with its function uncertain. V shed 4 bases and J shed 3 bases, with 25 bases lying between them. The CDR3 consists of 18 residues.

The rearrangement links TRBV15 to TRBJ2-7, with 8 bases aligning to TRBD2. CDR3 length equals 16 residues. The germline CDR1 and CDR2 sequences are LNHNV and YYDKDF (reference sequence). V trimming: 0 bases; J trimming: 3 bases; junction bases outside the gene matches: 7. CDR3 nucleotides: TGTGCCACCAGCAGAGACTACCGGACTAGCTACTACGAGCAGTACTTC. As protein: CATSRDYRTSYYEQYF.

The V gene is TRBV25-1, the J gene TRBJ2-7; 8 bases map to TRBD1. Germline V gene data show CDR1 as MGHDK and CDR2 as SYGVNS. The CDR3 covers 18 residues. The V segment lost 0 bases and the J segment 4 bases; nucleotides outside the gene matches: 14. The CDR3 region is CASSEYRIRAGGKYEQYF. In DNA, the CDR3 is TGTGCCAGCAGTGAATATAGGATTCGGGCAGGGGGCAAGTACGAGCAGTACTTC.

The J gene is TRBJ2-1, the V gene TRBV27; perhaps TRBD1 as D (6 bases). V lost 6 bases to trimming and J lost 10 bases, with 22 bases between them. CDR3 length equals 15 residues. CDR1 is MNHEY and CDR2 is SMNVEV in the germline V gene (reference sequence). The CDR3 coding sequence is TGTGCCAGCAGGCATACAGGGCGAGACGACCGGGAGCAGTTCTTC. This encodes CASRHTGRDDREQFF.

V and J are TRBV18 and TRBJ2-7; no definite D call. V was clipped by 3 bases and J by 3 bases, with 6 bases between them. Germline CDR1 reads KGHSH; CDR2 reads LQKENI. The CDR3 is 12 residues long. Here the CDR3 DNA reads TGTGCCAGCTCACCGTCTCGCTACGAGCAGTACTTC. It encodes CASSPSRYEQYF.

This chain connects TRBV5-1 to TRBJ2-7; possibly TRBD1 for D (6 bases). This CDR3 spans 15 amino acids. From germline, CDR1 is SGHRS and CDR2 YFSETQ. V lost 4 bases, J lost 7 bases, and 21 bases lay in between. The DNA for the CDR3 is TGCGCCAGCAGCGACAGGCTCCAAGGCTCGGTTGAGCAGTACTTC. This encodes CASSDRLQGSVEQYF.

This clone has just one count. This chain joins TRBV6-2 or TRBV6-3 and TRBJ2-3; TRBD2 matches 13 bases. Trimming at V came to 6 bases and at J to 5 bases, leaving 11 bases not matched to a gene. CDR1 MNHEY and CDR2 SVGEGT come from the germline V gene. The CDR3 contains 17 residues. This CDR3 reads CASSPTSGRAGRDTQYF. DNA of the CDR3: TGTGCCAGCAGCCCTACTAGCGGGAGGGCCGGGAGAGATACGCAGTATTTT.

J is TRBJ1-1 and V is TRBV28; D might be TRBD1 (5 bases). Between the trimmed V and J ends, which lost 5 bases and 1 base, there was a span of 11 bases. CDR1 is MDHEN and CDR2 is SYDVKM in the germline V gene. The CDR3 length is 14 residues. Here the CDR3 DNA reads TGTGCCAGCAGTGCCGGGGGGGGGAACACTGAAGCTTTCTTT. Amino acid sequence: CASSAGGGNTEAFF. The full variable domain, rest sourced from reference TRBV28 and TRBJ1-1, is DVKVTQSSRYLVKRTGEKVFLECVQDMDHENMFWYRQDPGLGLRLIYFSYDVKMKEKGDIPEGYSVSREKKERFSLILESASTNQTSMYLCASSAGGGNTEAFFGQGTRLTVV.

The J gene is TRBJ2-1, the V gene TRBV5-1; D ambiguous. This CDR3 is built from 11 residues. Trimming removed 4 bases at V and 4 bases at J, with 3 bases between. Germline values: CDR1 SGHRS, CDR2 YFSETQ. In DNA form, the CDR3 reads TGCGCCAGCAGCCTTTACAATGAGCAGTTCTTC. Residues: CASSLYNEQFF.

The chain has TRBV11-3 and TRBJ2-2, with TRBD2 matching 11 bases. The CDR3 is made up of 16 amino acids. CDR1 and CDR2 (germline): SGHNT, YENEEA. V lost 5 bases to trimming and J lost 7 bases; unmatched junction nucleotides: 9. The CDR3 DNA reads TGTGCCAGCAGCCCCACTAGCGGGAGTGTGGGCGGGGAGCTGTTTTTT. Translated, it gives CASSPTSGSVGGELFF.

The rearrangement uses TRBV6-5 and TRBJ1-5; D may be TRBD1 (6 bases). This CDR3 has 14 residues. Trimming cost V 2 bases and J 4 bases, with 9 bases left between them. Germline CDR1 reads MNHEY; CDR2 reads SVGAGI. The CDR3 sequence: CASSYIGGNQPQHF. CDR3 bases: TGTGCCAGCAGTTACATAGGGGGTAATCAGCCCCAGCATTTT.